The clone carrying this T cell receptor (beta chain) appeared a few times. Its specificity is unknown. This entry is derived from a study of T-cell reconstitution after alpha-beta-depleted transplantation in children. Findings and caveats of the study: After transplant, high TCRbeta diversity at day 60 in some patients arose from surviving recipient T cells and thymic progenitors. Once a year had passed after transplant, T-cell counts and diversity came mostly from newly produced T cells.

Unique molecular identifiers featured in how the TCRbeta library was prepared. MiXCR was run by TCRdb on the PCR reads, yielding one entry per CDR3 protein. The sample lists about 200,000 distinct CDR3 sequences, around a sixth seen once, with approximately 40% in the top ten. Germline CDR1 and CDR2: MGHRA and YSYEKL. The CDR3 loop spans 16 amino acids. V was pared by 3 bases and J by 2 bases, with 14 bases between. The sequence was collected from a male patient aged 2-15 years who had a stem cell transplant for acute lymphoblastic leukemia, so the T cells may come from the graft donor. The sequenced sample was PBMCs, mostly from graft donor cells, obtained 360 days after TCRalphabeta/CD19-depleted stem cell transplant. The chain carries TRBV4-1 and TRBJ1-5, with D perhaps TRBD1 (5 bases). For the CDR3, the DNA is TGCGCCAGCAGCCAGTGGGCAGGGCTGGGCAATCAGCCCCAGCATTTT. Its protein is CASSQWAGLGNQPQHF.